A selection of T cell receptor beta chains follows, all from one sample in a study of blood T cell repertoires in COVID-19. Clones were sequenced by immunoSEQ multiplex PCR, and TCRdb holds only the in-frame ones, with some missing. This table holds under 100,000 clones, over 75% found once. The sample comprised peripheral blood. These receptors all come from a human donor in a cohort sampled during active COVID-19. The CDR3 runs from the conserved cysteine through the conserved F or W. The D gene is left open where the match is weak. Only part of the rows carry a size: once, few, many, or a class if the clone is expanded.

>TRBV7-9|TRBJ1-1|15|TRBD1|NA
TGTGCCAGCAGCTTACAGGGGGCACAGAACACTGAAGCTTTCTTT
CASSLQGAQNTEAFF
>TRBV19|TRBJ1-6|13|NA|NA
TGTGCCAGTAGTAGGGGCATAAATTCACCCCTCCACTTT
CASSRGINSPLHF
>TRBV19|TRBJ2-5|14|NA|NA
TGTGCCAGTCGCAGGGCGGGGTCAGGGGGGACCCAGTACTTC
CASRRAGSGGTQYF
>TRBV5-4|TRBJ2-1|15|TRBD2|NA
TGTGCCAGCAGCTTGGCTAGCGGTGGGGGCAATGAGCAGTTCTTC
CASSLASGGGNEQFF
>TRBV7-2|TRBJ1-5|14|NA|NA
TGTGCCAGCAGCTTAAGGTCCTCGGGGCAGCCCCAGCATTTT
CASSLRSSGQPQHF
>TRBV13|TRBJ1-2|14|NA|NA
TGTGCCAGCAGCTTAGGGACTCAACCGAGGGGCTACACCTTC
CASSLGTQPRGYTF
>TRBV5-1|TRBJ2-3|16|TRBD2|NA
TGCGCCAGCAGCTTGTCGCTAGCGGCTACCACAGATACGCAGTATTTT
CASSLSLAATTDTQYF
>TRBV14|TRBJ2-7|13|NA|NA
TGTGCCAGCAGCCAAGTAGGGGGATACGAGCAGTACTTC
CASSQVGGYEQYF
>TRBV2|TRBJ1-5|14|NA|once
TGTGCCAGCAGGGGGCCGGCCGGCAATCAGCCCCAGCATTTT
CASRGPAGNQPQHF
>TRBV3-1/TRBV3-2|TRBJ2-4|14|NA|NA
TGTGCCAGCAGCCAAGGCAGGCTGGCCAGCATTCAGTACTTC
CASSQGRLASIQYF
>TRBV28|TRBJ2-1|15|TRBD2|NA
TGTGCCAGCAGTTCCGGGGGGGCGGAAGACAATGAGCAGTTCTTC
CASSSGGAEDNEQFF
>TRBV3-1/TRBV3-2|TRBJ2-7|14|TRBD1|NA
TGTGCCAGCAGCCAGACGGGACAGACCTACGAGCAGTACTTC
CASSQTGQTYEQYF
>TRBV10-1|TRBJ1-1|11|TRBD1|NA
TGCGCCAGCCAGGGGGACACTGAAGCTTTCTTT
CASQGDTEAFF
>TRBV5-1|TRBJ2-6|14|NA|NA
TGCGCCAGCAGCCCGGAGGCTGGGGCCAACGTCCTGACTTTC
CASSPEAGANVLTF
>TRBV3-1/TRBV3-2|TRBJ2-7|14|NA|NA
TGTGCCAGCAGTTCCGGGCGGGTCTCCTACGAGCAGTACTTC
CASSSGRVSYEQYF
>TRBV6-5|TRBJ2-2|15|TRBD2|NA
TGTGCCAGCAATGGACTAGCGGGGAGTCACGGGGAGCTGTTTTTT
CASNGLAGSHGELFF
>TRBV19|TRBJ1-2|14|NA|NA
TGTGCCAGTAGCGCGGGACGGACAAACTATGGCTACACCTTC
CASSAGRTNYGYTF
>TRBV5-1|TRBJ1-3|15|TRBD1|NA
TGCGCCAGCAGCTCAGGGGGTGTTTATGGAAACACCATATATTTT
CASSSGGVYGNTIYF
>TRBV28|TRBJ1-6|14|NA|NA
TGTGCCAGCACCATTGGACAGTCTAATTCACCCCTCCACTTT
CASTIGQSNSPLHF
>TRBV18|TRBJ2-7|12|NA|NA
TGTGCCAGCTCACCCCGTCAGGAAGAGCAGTACTTC
CASSPRQEEQYF
>TRBV18|TRBJ2-7|14|TRBD2|NA
TGTGCCAGCTCACGTAGCGGGGGCATCTACGAGCAGTACTTC
CASSRSGGIYEQYF
>TRBV30|TRBJ2-2|15|NA|NA
TGTGCCTGGAGTGCTGGGGCCTGGGGCACCGGGGAGCTGTTTTTT
CAWSAGAWGTGELFF
>TRBV11-2|TRBJ1-6|14|TRBD1|NA
TGTGCCAGCAGCCCGGACAGGGTCAATTCACCCCTCCACTTT
CASSPDRVNSPLHF
>TRBV18|TRBJ1-1|14|TRBD1|NA
TGTGCCAGCTCACAGGACAGGTCGAACACTGAAGCTTTCTTT
CASSQDRSNTEAFF
>TRBV5-6|TRBJ2-7|15|NA|NA
TGTGCCAGCAGCTTGGATATTGGGGGCCTACGTGGGCAGTACTTC
CASSLDIGGLRGQYF
>TRBV2|TRBJ2-4|15|NA|NA
TGTGCCAGCAGTGAAGTGGTATCCAGGGGAAACATTCAGTACTTC
CASSEVVSRGNIQYF
>TRBV5-6|TRBJ1-3|14|NA|NA
TGTGCCAGCAGCTTTCAGGGAAGAGGAAACACCATATATTTT
CASSFQGRGNTIYF
>TRBV19|TRBJ2-3|14|NA|NA
TGTGCCAGTAGTATGGGCAACCCCGGTGATACGCAGTATTTT
CASSMGNPGDTQYF
>TRBV6-5|TRBJ2-7|15|TRBD1|NA
TGTGCCAGCAGTTACGGGGGACAGGGATCCTACGAGCAGTACTTC
CASSYGGQGSYEQYF
>TRBV4-1|TRBJ1-5|14|TRBD1|NA
TGCGCCAGCAGCCCCAGGGGGGACGGTCAGCCCCAGCATTTT
CASSPRGDGQPQHF
>TRBV19|TRBJ1-1|14|TRBD1|NA
TGTGCCTCCGCCTGGGACAGGGGGACCACTGAAGCTTTCTTT
CASAWDRGTTEAFF
>TRBV28|TRBJ2-4|13|NA|NA
TGTGCCAGCACTGAGGGGGGGAAAAACATTCAGTACTTC
CASTEGGKNIQYF
>TRBV5-1|TRBJ2-3|15|TRBD1|NA
TGCGCCAGCAGCCAACCGGGACAGAACACAGATACGCAGTATTTT
CASSQPGQNTDTQYF
>TRBV20-1|TRBJ2-7|13|TRBD1|few
TGCAGTGCCAGTCGAGGGGGCGATTACGAGCAGTACTTC
CSASRGGDYEQYF
>TRBV30|TRBJ2-1|16|TRBD1|NA
TGTGCCTGGAGCCTACGACAGGGTGGGTCCTACAATGAGCAGTTCTTC
CAWSLRQGGSYNEQFF
>TRBV6-5|TRBJ1-2|14|TRBD1|NA
TGTGCCAGCAGTCCACTAGACAGGGGGATAGGCTACACCTTC
CASSPLDRGIGYTF
>TRBV12-3/TRBV12-4|TRBJ2-3|13|NA|NA
TGTGCCAGCAGTTTTTCTAGCACAGATACGCAGTATTTT
CASSFSSTDTQYF
>TRBV5-1|TRBJ2-7|14|TRBD1|NA
TGCGCCAGCGCCCACGGACAGGGGCGGTACGAGCAGTACTTC
CASAHGQGRYEQYF
>TRBV19|TRBJ1-6|14|NA|NA
TGTGCCAGTAATTGGGGGGGCCAAGAGTCACCCCTCCACTTT
CASNWGGQESPLHF
>TRBV5-1|TRBJ2-3|16|NA|NA
TGCGCCAGCAGCTTGTCTAGGATGAGGCCGCAGGATACGCAGTATTTT
CASSLSRMRPQDTQYF